The following is a TCR beta chain sequence with its context. Sequencing was performed with immunoSEQ multiplex PCR; in TCRdb, only in-frame clones are kept and a portion is missing. The table has roughly 150,000 clones, about 82% seen once. The V end lost 6 bases, the J end lost 4 bases, and 10 bases lay between the germline ends. This CDR3 has 13 residues. These data originate in a study of blood T cell repertoires in COVID-19. The sequenced sample was peripheral blood. This chain links TRBV12-3 or TRBV12-4 with TRBJ1-5; D is perhaps TRBD1 (5 bases). The sequence came from a woman of 80 years or more with COVID-19, enrolled during active disease. CDR3 coding DNA: TGTGCCAGCAGCCCCCAGGGTAATCAGCCCCAGCATTTT. Translated, it gives CASSPQGNQPQHF.